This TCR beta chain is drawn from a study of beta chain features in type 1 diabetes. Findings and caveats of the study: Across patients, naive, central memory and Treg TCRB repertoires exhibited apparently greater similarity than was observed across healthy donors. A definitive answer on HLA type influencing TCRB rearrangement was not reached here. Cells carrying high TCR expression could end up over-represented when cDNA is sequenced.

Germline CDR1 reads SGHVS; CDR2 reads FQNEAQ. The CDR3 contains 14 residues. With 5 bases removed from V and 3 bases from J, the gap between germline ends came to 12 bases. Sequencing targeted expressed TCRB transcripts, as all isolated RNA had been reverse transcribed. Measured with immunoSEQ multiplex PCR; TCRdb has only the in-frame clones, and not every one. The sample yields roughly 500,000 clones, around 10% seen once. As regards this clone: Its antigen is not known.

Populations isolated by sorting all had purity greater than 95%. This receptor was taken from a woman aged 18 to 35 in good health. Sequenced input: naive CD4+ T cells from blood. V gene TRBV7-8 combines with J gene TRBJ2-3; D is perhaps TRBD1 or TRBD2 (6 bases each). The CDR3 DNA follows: TGTGCCAGCAGCGCCCGGAGGGGGACAGATACGCAGTATTTT. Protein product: CASSARRGTDTQYF. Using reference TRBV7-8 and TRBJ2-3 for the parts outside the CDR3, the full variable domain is GAGVSQSPRYKVAKRGQDVALRCDPISGHVSLFWYQQALGQGPEFLTYFQNEAQLDKSGLPSDRFFAERPEGSVSTLKIQRTQQEDSAVYLCASSARRGTDTQYFGPGTRLTVL.